The clone carrying this TCR beta chain was recorded at least ten times. The antigen is not known. This CDR3 is built from 13 residues. CDR1 is SGHNT, CDR2 YENEEA, per germline. V lost 5 bases and J 4 bases, leaving 10 bases between the germline ends. Genomic DNA, serving as template, underwent TCR beta VDJ and CDR3 profiling. MiXCR, run by TCRdb on the reads, gives a single entry per CDR3 protein. The sample carries more than 200,000 distinct CDR3 sequences, under 55% recorded once. The sample originates from a study of CD8+CD57+ T cells in acquired aplastic anemia. Study at large: Yields of DNA that came from sorted CD4+ and CD8+ cells averaged roughly 3.3 ug. Study results and caveats: CD8+ Simpson's diversity did not differ significantly between patients and controls. It was found that under 30 CD8+ CDR3 sequences were shared between patients and controls.

Before being chosen for sequencing, patients had shown CD8+CD57+ cell expansion by flow cytometry. All patients had severe acquired aplastic anemia. This TCR was recovered from a human donor with aplastic anemia. The J gene is TRBJ2-3, the V gene TRBV11-3; D could derive from TRBD1 or TRBD2 (6 bases each). Sample: sorted CD4+, CD8+, or CD8+CD57+ T cells (not recorded which) from PBMCs. The CDR3 nucleotides read TGTGCCAGCAGCCAAAGGGGGGCAGATACGCAGTATTTT. Translating it yields CASSQRGADTQYF.